The clone carrying this T cell receptor beta chain was found once. Antigen: not known. One end of the junction fails to match germline, which may point to a read error. Previously reported methods and listed TCR primers produced the bulk TCR libraries. TCRdb re-called the PCR reads through MiXCR, storing one row per CDR3 protein. The sample shows 550,000 to 750,000 distinct CDR3 sequences, about 20% of them seen only once. CDR3 length equals 17 residues. CDR1 and CDR2 from the germline V gene are MNHEY and SMNVEV (reference sequence). The sample originates from a study of molecular identifiers for immune sequencing clone quantification. Study background: In replicates, RNA from around 20,000 or 100,000 naive CD8 cells was divided five ways and four parts were sequenced.

Study findings and constraints: Spiked Jurkat TCR RNA equal to one cell could reportedly be picked out among one million naive cells.

The sequence came from a human donor in good health. Some libraries in this study had Jurkat cell RNA spiked in. The chain is built from TRBV27 and TRBJ2-1; 11 nucleotides match TRBD2. Sample: naive CD8+ T cells from blood, with Jurkat cell RNA spiked in. Subset reported: FACS-sorted CD8+CD4-CCR7+CD45RA+ naive T cells. The CDR3 protein is CANSSRAGLAGYNEQFF. The CDR3 DNA reads TGTGCCAACAGTTCTCGTGCAGGACTAGCGGGCTACAATGAGCAGTTCTTC.